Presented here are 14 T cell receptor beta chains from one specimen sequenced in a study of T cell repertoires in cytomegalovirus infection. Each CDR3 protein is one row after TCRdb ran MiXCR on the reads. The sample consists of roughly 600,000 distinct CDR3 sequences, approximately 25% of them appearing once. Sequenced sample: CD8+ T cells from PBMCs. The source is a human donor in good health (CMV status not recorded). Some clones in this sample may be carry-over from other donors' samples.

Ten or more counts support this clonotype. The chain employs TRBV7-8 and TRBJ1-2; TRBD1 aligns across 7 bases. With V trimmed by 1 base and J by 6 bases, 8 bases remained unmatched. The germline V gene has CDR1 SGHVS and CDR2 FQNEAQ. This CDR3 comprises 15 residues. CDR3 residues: CASSLGTGFIDGYTF. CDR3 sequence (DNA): TGTGCCAGCAGCTTAGGGACAGGCTTCATCGATGGCTACACCTTC.

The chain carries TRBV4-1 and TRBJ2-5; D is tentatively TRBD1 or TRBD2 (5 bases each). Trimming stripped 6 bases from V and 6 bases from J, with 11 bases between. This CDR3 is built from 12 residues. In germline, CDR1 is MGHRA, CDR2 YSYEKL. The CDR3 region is CASRGDAQTQYF. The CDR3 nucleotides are TGCGCCAGCAGGGGGGACGCGCAGACCCAGTACTTC.

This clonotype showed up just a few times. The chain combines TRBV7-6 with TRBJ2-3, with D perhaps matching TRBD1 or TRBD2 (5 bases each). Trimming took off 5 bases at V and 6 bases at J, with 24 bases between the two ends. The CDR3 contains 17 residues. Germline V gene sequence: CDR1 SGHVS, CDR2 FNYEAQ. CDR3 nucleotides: TGTGCCAGCAGCGGGGAAAGGGGCGGGCCAAGCCCTGATACGCAGTATTTT. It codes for CASSGERGGPSPDTQYF.

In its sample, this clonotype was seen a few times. The CDR3 region is CASNRLGGGQETQYF. The CDR3 region has the DNA TGTGCCAGCAACCGCTTAGGGGGAGGGCAAGAGACCCAGTACTTC. The rearrangement joins TRBV5-4 to TRBJ2-5, with D possibly TRBD2 on 7 matching bases. This CDR3 has 15 amino acids. Trimming removed 6 bases from V and 2 bases from J, with 17 bases in between. The germline V gene encodes CDR1 SGHNT and CDR2 YYREEE (reference sequence).

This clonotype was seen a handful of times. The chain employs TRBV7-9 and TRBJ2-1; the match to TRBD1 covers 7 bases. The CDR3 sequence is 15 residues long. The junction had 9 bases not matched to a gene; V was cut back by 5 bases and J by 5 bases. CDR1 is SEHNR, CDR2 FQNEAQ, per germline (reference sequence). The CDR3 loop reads CASSLTGEIHNEQFF. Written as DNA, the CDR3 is TGTGCCAGCAGCCTAACAGGGGAAATACACAATGAGCAGTTCTTC.

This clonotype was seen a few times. DNA of the CDR3: TGTGCCAGCAGCCCCGACAGGGTTCAAGAGACCCAGTACTTC. This encodes CASSPDRVQETQYF. The chain uses TRBV5-4 and TRBJ2-5; TRBD1 matches 7 bases. J lost 2 bases, V lost 4 bases, and 5 bases had no gene match. This CDR3 spans 14 amino acids. Germline V gives CDR1 SGHNT, CDR2 YYREEE (reference sequence).

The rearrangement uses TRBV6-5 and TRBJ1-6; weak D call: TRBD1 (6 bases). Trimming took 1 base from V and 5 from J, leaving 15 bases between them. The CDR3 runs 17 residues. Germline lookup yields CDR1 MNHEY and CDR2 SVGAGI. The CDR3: CASSYYYNGQHNSPLHF. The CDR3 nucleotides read TGTGCCAGCAGTTACTATTATAATGGACAGCATAATTCACCCCTCCACTTT.

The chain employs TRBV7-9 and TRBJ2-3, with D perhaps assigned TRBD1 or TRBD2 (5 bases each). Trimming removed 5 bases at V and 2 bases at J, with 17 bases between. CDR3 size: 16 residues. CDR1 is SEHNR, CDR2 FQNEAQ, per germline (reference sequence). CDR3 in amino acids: CASSRGDASNTDTQYF. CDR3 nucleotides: TGTGCCAGCAGCCGAGGGGACGCATCGAACACAGATACGCAGTATTTT.

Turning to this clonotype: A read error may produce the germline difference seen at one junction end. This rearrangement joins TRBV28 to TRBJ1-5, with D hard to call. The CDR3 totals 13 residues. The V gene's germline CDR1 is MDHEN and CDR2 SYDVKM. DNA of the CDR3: TGTGCCAGCAGACCACGTAGCAATCAGCCCCATCATTTT. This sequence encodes CASRPRSNQPHHF.

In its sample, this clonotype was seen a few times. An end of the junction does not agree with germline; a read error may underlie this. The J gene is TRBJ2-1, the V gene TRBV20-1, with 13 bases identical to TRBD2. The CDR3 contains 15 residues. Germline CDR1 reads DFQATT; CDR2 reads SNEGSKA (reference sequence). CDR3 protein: CSAREGLAGYNEQFF. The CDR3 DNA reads TGCAGTGCTAGAGAGGGACTAGCGGGGTACAATGAGCAGTTCTTT.

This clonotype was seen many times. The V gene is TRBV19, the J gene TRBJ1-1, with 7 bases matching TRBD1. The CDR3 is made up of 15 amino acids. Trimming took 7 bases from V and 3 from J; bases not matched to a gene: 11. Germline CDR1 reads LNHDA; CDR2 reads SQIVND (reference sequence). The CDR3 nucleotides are TGTGCCAGTAAGAGGGACAGCTTTGGATACACTGAAGCTTTCTTT. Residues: CASKRDSFGYTEAFF.

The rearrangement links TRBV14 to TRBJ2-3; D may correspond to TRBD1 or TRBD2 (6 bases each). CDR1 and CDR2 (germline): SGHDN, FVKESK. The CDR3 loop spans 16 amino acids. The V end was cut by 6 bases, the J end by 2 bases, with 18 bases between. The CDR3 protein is CASRRGLGGHTDTQYF. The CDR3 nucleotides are TGTGCCAGCAGAAGGGGCCTAGGGGGGCACACAGATACGCAGTATTTT.

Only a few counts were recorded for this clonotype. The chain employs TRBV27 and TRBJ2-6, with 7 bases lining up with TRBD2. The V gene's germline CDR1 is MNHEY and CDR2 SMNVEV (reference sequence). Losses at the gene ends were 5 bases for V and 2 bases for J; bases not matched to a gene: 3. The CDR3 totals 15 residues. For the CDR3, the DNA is TGTGCCAGCAGTCTCGGACTAGCTGGGGCCAACGTCCTGACTTTC. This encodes CASSLGLAGANVLTF. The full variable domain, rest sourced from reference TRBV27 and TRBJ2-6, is EAQVTQNPRYLITVTGKKLTVTCSQNMNHEYMSWYRQDPGLGLRQIYYSMNVEVTDKGDVPEGYKVSRKEKRNFPLILESPSPNQTSLYFCASSLGLAGANVLTFGAGSRLTVL.

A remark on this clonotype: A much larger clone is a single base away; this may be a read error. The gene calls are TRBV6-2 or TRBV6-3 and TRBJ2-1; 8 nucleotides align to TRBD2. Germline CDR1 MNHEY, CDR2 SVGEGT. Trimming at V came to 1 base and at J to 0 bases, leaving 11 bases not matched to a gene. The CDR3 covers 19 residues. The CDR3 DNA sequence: TGTGCCAGCAGTTACTTGGGACTAGTGGGGTCCAGCTCCTACAATGAGCAGTTCTTC. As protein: CASSYLGLVGSSSYNEQFF.